The present T cell receptor beta chain was sequenced within a study of cytomegalovirus exposure and HLA in healthy donors. Study-wide context: The approximately 120 validation repertoires used the same platform as the approximately 700 first-cohort repertoires, a later analysis reported. Study-level results: Among the CMV-associated chains, a few were confirmed in vitro as specific for CMV antigens. Researchers counted 164 TCR beta chains as cytomegalovirus-associated.

Turning to this clone: As yet, its antigen is unknown.

Among the 120 subjects of the validation cohort, separate from the roughly 650-subject first cohort, were the donors. The V gene's germline CDR1 is SGHRS and CDR2 YFSETQ. Trimming removed 3 bases at V and 6 bases at J, with 16 bases between. The CDR3 runs to 15 residues. Sequencing was performed with immunoSEQ multiplex PCR; in TCRdb, only in-frame clones are kept and a portion is missing. The sample shows 150,000 to 160,000 clones, 86% of them seen only once. This TCR was recovered from a man aged 18 to 29 in good health and CMV-seropositive. Input material: PBMCs. This chain joins TRBV5-1 and TRBJ2-1, with D maybe TRBD2 (7 bases). The CDR3 loop is CASSYGGGRINEQFF. The CDR3 nucleotides are TGCGCCAGCAGCTACGGCGGGGGCCGGATCAATGAGCAGTTCTTC.